The T cell receptor beta chain under discussion was sequenced for a study of T cell responses to AZD1222 COVID-19 vaccine. Whole-study findings and limits: Among those given AZD1222, only 6 or 7 were seropositive at baseline. Spike-specific TCR breadth rose after two AZD1222 doses, and depth rose as well.

TCRdb's copy holds only in-frame clones and misses some; the assay was immunoSEQ multiplex PCR. The sample carries 100,000 or so clones, approximately 91% recorded once. With 2 bases removed from V and 8 bases from J, the gap between germline ends came to 6 bases. The CDR3 length is 11 residues. Germline-derived CDR1 and CDR2 are MRHNA and SNTAGT. As to this clone: Its antigen is unknown.

Pooling was applied to second doses at about 4 or about 12 weeks. This chain uses TRBV6-4 with TRBJ1-2, with D perhaps matching TRBD1 (6 bases). Here the sequenced sample was peripheral blood, taken 28 days after the second AZD1222 dose. The clonotype was recovered from an adult who received the AZD1222 COVID-19 vaccine. CDR3 sequence reads: CASSDRGGYTF. For the CDR3, the DNA is TGTGCCAGCAGTGACAGGGGGGGCTACACCTTC.